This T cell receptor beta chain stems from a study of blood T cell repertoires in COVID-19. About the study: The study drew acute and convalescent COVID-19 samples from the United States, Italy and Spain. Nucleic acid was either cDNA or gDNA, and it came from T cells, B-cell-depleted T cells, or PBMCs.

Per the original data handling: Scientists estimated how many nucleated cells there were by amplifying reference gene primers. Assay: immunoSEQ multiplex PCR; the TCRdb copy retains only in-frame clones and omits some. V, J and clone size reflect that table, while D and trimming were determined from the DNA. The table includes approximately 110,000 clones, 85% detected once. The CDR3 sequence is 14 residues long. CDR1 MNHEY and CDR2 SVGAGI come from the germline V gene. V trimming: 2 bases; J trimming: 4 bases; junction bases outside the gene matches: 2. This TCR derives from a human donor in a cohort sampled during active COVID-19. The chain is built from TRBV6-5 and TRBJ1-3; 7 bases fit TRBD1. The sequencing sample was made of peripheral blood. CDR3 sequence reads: CASSYQGQGNTIYF. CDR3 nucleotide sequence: TGTGCCAGCAGTTACCAGGGACAGGGAAACACCATATATTTT.